These T cell receptor beta chains were read from a single sample in a study of cytomegalovirus exposure and HLA in healthy donors. The method was immunoSEQ multiplex PCR; TCRdb's version includes in-frame clones alone and lacks a portion of them. The table includes roughly 150,000 clones, 70% to 90% detected once. The sequencing sample was made of PBMCs. The receptors come from a woman aged 18-30 years in good health and CMV-seronegative. Both conserved end residues are part of each CDR3. D genes are given only for firm matches. Size values are once, few and many counts, or a class for expanded clones, and some rows have none.

TRBJ1-2	TRBV5-4	-	-	CASSLVEEGYTF	TGTGCCAGCAGCTTGGTGGAGGAAGGCTACACCTTC
TRBJ2-5	TRBV9	TRBD2	-	CASSVGTSGGYQETQYF	TGTGCCAGCAGCGTAGGGACTAGCGGGGGGTACCAAGAGACCCAGTACTTC
TRBJ2-2	TRBV25-1	-	few	CASSRRDNPNTGELFF	TGTGCCAGCAGTCGTCGGGACAACCCGAACACCGGGGAGCTGTTTTTT
TRBJ1-1	TRBV25-1	-	few	CASSARTVATEAFF	TGTGCCAGCAGTGCCCGGACAGTTGCCACTGAAGCTTTCTTT
TRBJ1-1	TRBV6-1	-	once	CASSEMRDTEAFF	TGTGCCAGCAGTGAAATGAGGGACACTGAAGCTTTCTTT
TRBJ2-1	TRBV14	TRBD2	few	CASSELAGGYNEQFF	TGTGCCAGCAGCGAACTAGCGGGCGGGTACAATGAGCAGTTCTTC
TRBJ2-1	TRBV30	-	-	CAWSRGSYNEQFF	TGTGCCTGGAGCAGGGGATCCTACAATGAGCAGTTCTTC
TRBJ1-5	TRBV2	-	few	CASRTVNQPQHF	TGTGCCAGCAGGACAGTCAATCAGCCCCAGCATTTT
TRBJ1-2	TRBV9	-	few	CASSVGRAGDGYTF	TGTGCCAGCAGCGTAGGGAGGGCCGGGGATGGCTACACCTTC
TRBJ1-2	TRBV6-5	-	-	CASSLDRNYGYTF	TGTGCCAGCAGTTTGGACAGAAACTATGGCTACACCTTC
TRBJ1-5	TRBV5-6	-	-	CASSLGQLGHGNQPQHF	TGTGCCAGCAGCTTGGGACAGCTTGGCCATGGCAATCAGCCCCAGCATTTT
TRBJ2-3	TRBV28	TRBD2	-	CASSPQRERWDTQYF	TGTGCCAGCAGTCCCCAGCGGGAGAGATGGGATACGCAGTATTTT
TRBJ2-5	TRBV13	-	-	CASSPRLVQETQYF	TGTGCCAGCAGCCCGAGACTAGTTCAAGAGACCCAGTACTTC
TRBJ2-3	TRBV4-1	TRBD2	-	CASSQSRTSGGQDTQYF	TGCGCCAGCAGCCAATCCCGGACTAGCGGTGGTCAAGATACGCAGTATTTT
TRBJ1-1	TRBV18	TRBD1	-	CASSKGQGADTEAFF	TGTGCCAGCTCAAAGGGACAGGGGGCAGACACTGAAGCTTTCTTT
TRBJ2-1	TRBV5-1	-	-	CASTRTGLDDEQFF	TGCGCCAGCACTCGGACGGGGTTGGACGATGAGCAGTTCTTC
TRBJ2-6	TRBV28	TRBD1	-	CASSSATGSGANVLTF	TGTGCCAGCAGTTCCGCGACAGGGTCTGGGGCCAACGTCCTGACTTTC
TRBJ2-1	TRBV9	-	-	CASSVDDYLSYNEQFF	TGTGCCAGCAGCGTGGACGACTATCTTAGCTACAATGAGCAGTTCTTC
TRBJ2-5	TRBV30	-	-	CAWSVRVRETQYF	TGTGCCTGGAGTGTACGGGTCCGAGAGACCCAGTACTTC
TRBJ2-1	TRBV2	TRBD2	few	CASSEREANNEQFF	TGTGCCAGCAGTGAGCGGGAGGCGAACAATGAGCAGTTCTTC
TRBJ1-2	TRBV2	-	-	CASSDNLMTGGRGYTF	TGTGCCAGCAGTGACAATTTAATGACGGGGGGAAGAGGCTACACCTTC
TRBJ2-3	TRBV5-4	-	-	CASSYAGTDTQYF	TGTGCCAGCAGCTACGCGGGCACAGATACGCAGTATTTT
TRBJ1-1	TRBV7-9	TRBD1	-	CASSSIQGLATEAFF	TGTGCCAGCAGCTCAATACAGGGGCTGGCCACTGAAGCTTTCTTT
TRBJ1-2	TRBV4-2	TRBD1	-	CASSQNRGSSNYGYTF	TGTGCCAGCAGCCAAAACAGGGGTAGCTCTAACTATGGCTACACCTTC
TRBJ2-7	TRBV29-1	-	-	CSVVPVGGPEPFIEQYF	TGCAGCGTTGTCCCGGTCGGCGGCCCCGAGCCTTTTATTGAGCAGTACTTC
TRBJ2-7	TRBV6-1	TRBD2	-	CASSEVSGGFNEQYF	TGTGCCAGCAGTGAGGTGTCGGGAGGTTTCAACGAGCAGTACTTC
TRBJ2-1	TRBV20-1	TRBD1	-	CSATTGGEQFF	TGCAGTGCCACAACAGGGGGGGAGCAGTTCTTC
TRBJ1-1	TRBV6-1	-	-	CASSELGAQGMMNTEAFF	TGTGCCAGCAGTGAACTAGGGGCTCAGGGAATGATGAACACTGAAGCTTTCTTT
TRBJ2-5	TRBV6-4	TRBD2	once	CASSDSGGGQETQYF	TGTGCCAGCAGTGACTCGGGCGGGGGCCAAGAGACCCAGTACTTC
TRBJ2-1	TRBV19	-	-	CASSTLREVSHEQFF	TGTGCCAGTAGTACTTTGCGGGAAGTCTCGCATGAGCAGTTCTTC
TRBJ1-2	TRBV30	-	once	CAWSVSGGYTF	TGTGCCTGGAGCGTCTCGGGTGGCTACACCTTC
TRBJ1-1	TRBV30	-	-	CAWSVAGEAFF	TGTGCCTGGAGCGTAGCAGGGGAGGCTTTCTTT
TRBJ2-4	TRBV19	-	-	CASSKGLAKNIQYF	TGTGCCAGTAGTAAGGGACTAGCCAAAAACATTCAGTACTTC
TRBJ2-1	TRBV5-1	TRBD2	-	CASSPAGGPGDEQFF	TGCGCCAGCAGCCCAGCGGGGGGGCCCGGCGATGAGCAGTTCTTC
TRBJ1-5	TRBV6-1	TRBD1	-	CASSEWGTANQPQHF	TGTGCCAGCAGTGAATGGGGGACAGCTAATCAGCCCCAGCATTTT
TRBJ1-5	TRBV28	-	-	CASSFPHRHSNQPQHF	TGTGCCAGCAGTTTCCCTCATAGACATAGCAATCAGCCCCAGCATTTT
TRBJ2-6	TRBV10-3	-	-	CAISAGSGANVLTF	TGTGCCATCAGTGCGGGGTCTGGGGCCAACGTCCTGACTTTC
TRBJ1-1	TRBV7-9	TRBD1	-	CASSPWDRGDPNTEAFF	TGTGCCAGCAGCCCCTGGGACAGGGGGGACCCGAACACTGAAGCTTTCTTT
TRBJ1-1	TRBV7-9	-	-	CASSLDLNTEAFF	TGTGCCAGCAGCTTAGACTTGAACACTGAAGCTTTCTTT
TRBJ1-1	TRBV6-4	TRBD1	-	CASSDSQGTEAFF	TGTGCCAGCAGTGACTCACAGGGGACTGAAGCTTTCTTT
TRBJ2-7	TRBV10-3	TRBD2	-	CAISVAGDEQYF	TGTGCCATCAGCGTAGCGGGGGACGAGCAGTACTTC
TRBJ2-5	TRBV9	-	-	CASSSRGQETQYF	TGTGCCAGCAGTTCCCGGGGTCAAGAGACCCAGTACTTC
TRBJ2-7	TRBV18	-	-	CASSARDISYEQYF	TGTGCCAGCTCAGCCCGGGACATTTCCTACGAGCAGTACTTC
TRBJ2-7	TRBV11-2	-	-	CASRILGYEQYF	TGTGCCAGCAGGATACTAGGGTACGAGCAGTACTTC